The 12 T cell receptor beta chains below all came from one sample that was sequenced in a study of blood T cell repertoires in COVID-19. Generated by immunoSEQ multiplex PCR, the TCRdb table keeps only in-frame clones and is missing some. The sample lists 490,000 or so clones, about 85% occurring once. Sample: PBMCs or T cells enriched from blood (not recorded which). These receptors all stem from a woman aged 60-75 years who had recovered from COVID-19.

This rearrangement joins TRBV30 to TRBJ2-4; 8 nucleotides match TRBD2. After removal of 0 bases from V and 7 bases from J, the junction contained 2 bases not matched to a gene. The CDR3 totals 13 residues. Germline V gene lookup returns CDR1 GTSNPN and CDR2 SVGIG (reference sequence). In DNA, the CDR3 is TGTGCCTGGAGTGTAGCGGGGGTCAACATTCAGTACTTC. It yields the protein CAWSVAGVNIQYF.

For the CDR3, the DNA is TGTGCCACCAGTTCCGGCAATCAGCCCCAGCATTTT. This codes for CATSSGNQPQHF. V and J are TRBV24-1 and TRBJ1-5; D is undetermined. V gave up 6 bases and J gave up 2 bases, with 4 bases separating them. CDR3 length equals 12 residues. The germline CDR1 and CDR2 sequences are KGHDR and SFDVKD.

The chain employs TRBV27 and TRBJ2-5; TRBD1 agrees at 7 bases. V was pared by 0 bases and J by 3 bases, with 13 bases of the junction left unmatched. The CDR3 length is 18 residues. CDR1 MNHEY and CDR2 SMNVEV come from the germline V gene (reference sequence). The CDR3: CASSLSFAGTVAEETQYF. The CDR3 nucleotides are TGTGCCAGCAGTTTATCGTTCGCCGGGACAGTCGCCGAAGAGACCCAGTACTTC.

The V call is TRBV6-5, the J call TRBJ2-2; TRBD2 might be the D (6 bases). Trimming removed 0 bases from V and 1 base from J, with 9 bases in between. Germline lookup yields CDR1 MNHEY and CDR2 SVGAGI. CDR3 size: 16 residues. As DNA, the CDR3 is TGTGCCAGCAGTTACTCGGGGAGGAGGAACACCGGGGAGCTGTTTTTT. Residues: CASSYSGRRNTGELFF.

J is TRBJ1-1 and V is TRBV6-5; D unclear. The CDR3 totals 12 residues. V lost 9 bases and J 1 base, leaving 9 bases between the germline ends. Germline V gene sequence: CDR1 MNHEY, CDR2 SVGAGI. CDR3 coding DNA: TGTGCCAGTCTTGGGCAGAACACTGAAGCTTTCTTT. Amino acid sequence: CASLGQNTEAFF.

The J gene is TRBJ2-5, the V gene TRBV5-1; D may be TRBD1 (6 bases). Germline lookup yields CDR1 SGHRS and CDR2 YFSETQ. The CDR3 consists of 14 residues. Trimming pared 0 bases from V and 4 bases from J, leaving 10 bases between. In DNA, the CDR3 is TGCGCCAGCAGCTTGGAGTGGGGGCGAGAGACCCAGTACTTC. It yields the protein CASSLEWGRETQYF.

The chain links TRBV12-3 or TRBV12-4 to TRBJ1-1, with TRBD1 matching 7 bases. The V gene end was trimmed by 4 bases and the J gene end by 4 bases; junction bases not matched to a gene: 3. The CDR3 is 13 amino acids. CDR3 coding DNA: TGTGCCAGCAGTTCCACAGGGGTCACTGAAGCTTTCTTT. Translated: CASSSTGVTEAFF.

The chain is built from TRBV30 and TRBJ1-3; TRBD1 is a possible D gene (5 bases). The ends were cut back, 1 base at V and 7 bases at J, with 14 bases in the middle. The CDR3 length is 14 residues. In germline, CDR1 is GTSNPN, CDR2 SVGIG (reference sequence). CDR3 bases: TGTGCCTGGAGTGCTGGGGGGACGCGTAACACCATATATTTT. This sequence encodes CAWSAGGTRNTIYF.

J is TRBJ1-1 and V is TRBV4-1; TRBD1 matches at 9 bases. Unmatched junction bases numbered 18, after V lost 4 bases and J lost 0 bases. Germline V lookup: CDR1 MGHRA, CDR2 YSYEKL. This CDR3 comprises 20 residues. This CDR3 reads CASSPDPGQGLVRMNTEAFF. The CDR3, as DNA: TGCGCCAGCAGCCCGGATCCGGGACAGGGTTTAGTCAGAATGAACACTGAAGCTTTCTTT.

The genes are TRBV11-3 and TRBJ2-2; D unclear. V lost 5 bases and J 4 bases, leaving 8 bases between the germline ends. The CDR3 totals 13 residues. Germline lookup yields CDR1 SGHNT and CDR2 YENEEA. CDR3 DNA: TGTGCCAGCAGCCAAATAGCCACCGGGGAGCTGTTTTTT. It yields the protein CASSQIATGELFF.

This chain joins TRBV5-6 and TRBJ2-5; maybe TRBD2 (6 bases). The V gene's germline CDR1 is SGHDT and CDR2 YYEEEE. Trimming shortened V by 0 bases and J by 4 bases, and 25 bases separated the two germline ends. The CDR3 extends over 19 amino acids. The CDR3 protein is CASSLVKRDSAMGRETQYF. The CDR3 bases are TGTGCCAGCAGCTTGGTAAAAAGGGACTCGGCCATGGGGCGAGAGACCCAGTACTTC.

This chain connects TRBV4-2 to TRBJ2-3; 7 bases fit TRBD2. The V segment lost 1 base and the J segment 0 bases; nucleotides outside the gene matches: 22. Per germline, CDR1 LGHNA and CDR2 YNFKEQ. This CDR3 is 22 amino acids long. As DNA, the CDR3 is TGTGCCAGCAGCCAAGCATTCGTTTCGGGACTATACGGAGCGGCAAGCACAGATACGCAGTATTTT. It is translated as CASSQAFVSGLYGAASTDTQYF.